This passage covers 26 T cell receptor beta chains from one sample sequenced in a study of blood T cell repertoires in COVID-19. The assay was immunoSEQ multiplex PCR, and TCRdb's table has in-frame clones only and misses some. The sample has approximately 400,000 clones, around nine tenths seen once. Sequenced material: PBMCs or T cells enriched from blood (not recorded which). The source of these receptors is a woman younger than 35 who had recovered from COVID-19.

CDR3 DNA sequence: TGCGCCAGCAGTGTCGAGCGGGGGGCCACAGATACGCAGTATTTT. This gives the protein CASSVERGATDTQYF. This chain joins TRBV10-2 and TRBJ2-3; 9 bases line up with TRBD2. V was clipped by 4 bases and J by 2 bases; unmatched bases: 4. The CDR3 has 15 residues. Germline CDR1 WSHSY, CDR2 SAAADI.

This chain links TRBV19 with TRBJ2-7; TRBD1 is a possible D gene (5 bases). The CDR3 contains 14 residues. Germline V gene sequence: CDR1 LNHDA, CDR2 SQIVND (reference sequence). V dropped 5 bases and J dropped 3 bases, with 14 bases sitting between them. The CDR3 spells CASSPSKGFYEQYF. CDR3 sequence (DNA): TGTGCCAGTAGTCCATCAAAGGGGTTCTACGAGCAGTACTTC.

The chain combines TRBV4-2 with TRBJ2-4, with 7 bases aligning to TRBD1. Trimming removed 3 bases from V and 2 bases from J; junction bases left unmatched: 4. Germline CDR1 LGHNA, CDR2 YNFKEQ. The CDR3 loop spans 15 amino acids. In nucleotides, the CDR3 is TGTGCCAGCAGCCAGCGACAGGGACCCAAAAACATTCAGTACTTC. Its protein is CASSQRQGPKNIQYF.

The genes are TRBV9 and TRBJ1-4; no reliable D call. CDR3 size: 15 residues. In germline, CDR1 is SGDLS, CDR2 YYNGEE. V lost 0 bases to trimming and J lost 2 bases, with 8 bases between them. The CDR3: CASSVAKSTNEKLFF. CDR3 nucleotides: TGTGCCAGCAGCGTAGCTAAGAGTACTAATGAAAAACTGTTTTTT.

The gene calls are TRBV7-8 and TRBJ2-3; D may be TRBD2 (5 bases). Trimming removed 5 bases from V and 0 bases from J, with 18 bases in between. Germline lookup yields CDR1 SGHVS and CDR2 FQNEAQ. The CDR3 covers 17 residues. Here the CDR3 reads CASSDAGYSPSTDTQYF. The CDR3 DNA follows: TGTGCCAGCAGCGACGCGGGCTATTCTCCTAGCACAGATACGCAGTATTTT.

This clone has more than one count but fewer than ten. The rearrangement joins TRBV6-5 to TRBJ1-2, with D perhaps TRBD1 (5 bases). Germline V lookup: CDR1 MNHEY, CDR2 SVGAGI. CDR3 size: 14 residues. V lost 6 bases and J lost 3, with 14 bases in between. The CDR3 DNA reads TGTGCCAGCAGGTCAAAGGACACCTACTATGGCTACACCTTC. As protein: CASRSKDTYYGYTF.

This chain links TRBV9 with TRBJ1-6; the match to TRBD1 covers 7 bases. From germline, CDR1 is SGDLS and CDR2 YYNGEE. This CDR3 is built from 14 residues. Trimming cost V 3 bases and J 11 bases; bases outside gene matches: 8. The CDR3 loop is CASSERTGEAPLHF. DNA for the CDR3: TGTGCCAGCAGCGAGCGAACAGGGGAGGCACCCCTCCACTTT.

The V gene is TRBV6-5, the J gene TRBJ1-5; a possible D gene is TRBD1 (5 bases). The CDR3 sequence is 14 residues long. In germline, CDR1 is MNHEY, CDR2 SVGAGI. Trimming stripped 8 bases from V and 2 bases from J, with 13 bases between. CDR3 coding DNA: TGTGCCAGCGTGGAGGGGTCAGGCAATCAGCCCCAGCATTTT. This encodes CASVEGSGNQPQHF.

The chain combines TRBV19 with TRBJ2-3; 11 nucleotides agree with TRBD2. The trim removed 3 bases at V and 1 base at J, leaving 3 bases unmatched. This CDR3 contains 16 residues. Germline V gene sequence: CDR1 LNHDA, CDR2 SQIVND (reference sequence). The CDR3 DNA follows: TGTGCCAGTAGTATGGAACTAGCGGGGGGCACAGATACGCAGTATTTT. Protein sequence: CASSMELAGGTDTQYF.

The chain employs TRBV5-1 and TRBJ2-2; 7 bases are shared with TRBD2. The germline V gene has CDR1 SGHRS and CDR2 YFSETQ. CDR3 size: 16 residues. The trim removed 4 bases at V and 0 bases at J, leaving 6 bases unmatched. The CDR3 DNA is TGCGCCAGCAGCCCGTCACGGGGGGCGAACACCGGGGAGCTGTTTTTT. Translating gives CASSPSRGANTGELFF.

The chain uses TRBV6-5 and TRBJ1-1, with a tentative D call TRBD1 (5 bases). V dropped 0 bases and J dropped 12 bases, with 11 bases sitting between them. Germline CDR1 is MNHEY and CDR2 is SVGAGI. This CDR3 spans 12 amino acids. CDR3 residues: CASSYSVGEPFF. CDR3 nucleotide sequence: TGTGCCAGCAGTTACTCTGTAGGGGAACCTTTCTTT.

The rearrangement links TRBV5-1 to TRBJ2-1, with 8 positions matching TRBD2. Germline V gene sequence: CDR1 SGHRS, CDR2 YFSETQ. J was trimmed by 2 bases and V by 3 bases; bases with no gene match: 7. The CDR3 has 16 residues. The CDR3, as DNA: TGCGCCAGCAGCTGGGCAACAGCGGGGGCCTACAATGAGCAGTTCTTC. Its translation: CASSWATAGAYNEQFF.

The chain uses TRBV29-1 and TRBJ2-7; 7 nucleotides agree with TRBD1. Germline assignment: CDR1 SQVTM and CDR2 ANQGSEA. The V gene end was trimmed by 4 bases and the J gene end by 6 bases; junction bases not matched to a gene: 3. The CDR3 contains 11 residues. The chain's CDR3 is CSVGQGTEQYF. CDR3 nucleotide sequence: TGCAGCGTTGGACAGGGAACCGAGCAGTACTTC.

The chain couples TRBV12-5 to TRBJ1-2; TRBD1 matches at 9 bases. V lost 2 bases and J lost 4; bases outside the gene matches: 2. The CDR3 spans 14 residues. Per germline, CDR1 LGHNT and CDR2 FRNRAP. CDR3: CASGLMDRGYGYTF. The CDR3 DNA sequence: TGTGCTAGTGGTTTGATGGACAGGGGCTATGGCTACACCTTC.

This clone has just a few counts. The chain combines TRBV4-2 with TRBJ1-2; 9 bases align to TRBD1. Per germline, CDR1 LGHNA and CDR2 YNFKEQ. The V and J ends lost 2 bases and 8 bases, in that order; junction bases with no gene match: 3. The CDR3 contains 13 residues. CDR3 residues: CASSQKQGAGYTF. CDR3 in DNA: TGTGCCAGCAGCCAAAAACAGGGGGCCGGCTACACCTTC.

The rearrangement uses TRBV2 and TRBJ1-4, with unresolved D. V was trimmed by 7 bases and J by 0 bases, leaving 9 bases between them. The V gene's germline CDR1 is SNHLY and CDR2 FYNNEI. The CDR3 covers 14 residues. DNA for the CDR3: TGTGCCAGCATGTGGAGACCAACTAATGAAAAACTGTTTTTT. Translated, it gives CASMWRPTNEKLFF.

The V and J genes are TRBV11-2 and TRBJ1-2; D not certain. The length of the CDR3 is 16 residues. V was clipped by 5 bases and J by 2 bases, with 18 bases between them. Germline CDR1 and CDR2: SGHAT and FQNNGV. The CDR3 sequence: CASSLGSHSLNYGYTF. As DNA, the CDR3 is TGTGCCAGCAGCCTGGGCAGCCACAGCCTAAACTATGGCTACACCTTC.

The chain employs TRBV19 and TRBJ2-2; D is unresolved. Trimming removed 0 bases from V and 1 base from J, with 9 bases in between. Germline V gene data show CDR1 as LNHDA and CDR2 as SQIVND (reference sequence). The CDR3 is 16 residues long. DNA of the CDR3: TGTGCCAGTAGTATAGAGGCAGGCCTGAACACCGGGGAGCTGTTTTTT. This gives the protein CASSIEAGLNTGELFF.

The chain is built from TRBV7-3 and TRBJ1-6; D unresolved. Trimming removed 3 bases at V and 5 bases at J, with 8 bases between. Germline loops: CDR1 SGHTA, CDR2 FQGTGA. This CDR3 contains 14 residues. In nucleotides, the CDR3 is TGTGCCAGCAGCTTCCAGGTGGATAATTCACCCCTCCACTTT. It yields the protein CASSFQVDNSPLHF.

The gene calls are TRBV4-3 and TRBJ1-5; D may be TRBD1 (6 bases). Germline V gene data show CDR1 as LGHNA and CDR2 as YSLEER. Trimming pared 0 bases from V and 0 bases from J, leaving 9 bases between. This CDR3 contains 16 residues. CDR3 protein: CASSQDWTDSNQPQHF. The CDR3 coding sequence is TGCGCCAGCAGCCAAGATTGGACAGATAGCAATCAGCCCCAGCATTTT.

V is TRBV9 and J is TRBJ1-2, with D perhaps matching TRBD1 (5 bases). The V gene's germline CDR1 is SGDLS and CDR2 YYNGEE. Deletions cut 3 bases from V and 4 bases from J, with 22 bases between. The CDR3 length is 17 residues. The CDR3 region is CASSDSPTDTLSYGYTF. The CDR3 DNA reads TGTGCCAGCAGCGATTCACCGACAGATACCCTCTCCTATGGCTACACCTTC.

V and J are TRBV7-9 and TRBJ2-3, with a possible D match to TRBD1 (5 bases). Germline CDR1 SEHNR, CDR2 FQNEAQ (reference sequence). The CDR3 sequence is 19 residues long. V was clipped by 1 base and J by 2 bases, with 22 bases between them. The DNA for the CDR3 is TGTGCCAGCAGCTTAGAACTCGCTAGGGGATTCCCCCCCACAGATACGCAGTATTTT. This sequence encodes CASSLELARGFPPTDTQYF.

The chain recombines TRBV25-1 with TRBJ2-7; TRBD1 matches 7 bases. CDR3 size: 13 residues. The ends lost 7 bases at V and 5 bases at J; junction bases unmatched: 8. From germline, CDR1 is MGHDK and CDR2 SYGVNS. Here the CDR3 DNA reads TGTGCCAGCACCATGGGACAGCCTAACGAGCAGTACTTC. It encodes CASTMGQPNEQYF.

The chain couples TRBV30 to TRBJ1-5; tentative D call: TRBD1 (5 bases). V was clipped by 2 bases and J by 7 bases, with 12 bases between them. The germline gives CDR1 GTSNPN, CDR2 SVGIG (reference sequence). This CDR3 contains 13 residues. Written as DNA, the CDR3 is TGTGCCTGGAGTTCGGACCGGGGGCAGCCCCAGCATTTT. This codes for CAWSSDRGQPQHF.

Comments on this clone: At one end the junction does not follow the germline gene, possibly because of a read error. This chain uses TRBV28 with TRBJ2-1; D ambiguous. CDR3 length: 13 residues. Germline V gene lookup returns CDR1 MDHEN and CDR2 SYDVKM. The CDR3 nucleotides read TGTGCCAGCAGTTTATCCTCCTTCAATGAGCAGTTCTTC. Encoded protein: CASSLSSFNEQFF.

The V call is TRBV10-3, the J call TRBJ1-2; no firm D call. The germline V gene encodes CDR1 ENHRY and CDR2 SYGVKD. The germline V and J ends were trimmed by 9 bases and 0 bases, with 5 bases remaining between them. This CDR3 spans 11 amino acids. CDR3 sequence reads: CAMRANYGYTF. The CDR3 region has the DNA TGTGCCATGCGAGCTAACTATGGCTACACCTTC.